A selection of T cell receptor beta chains follows, all from one sample in a study of blood T cell repertoires in COVID-19. Sequenced by immunoSEQ multiplex PCR; TCRdb stores in-frame clones only, minus some. The sample holds 150,000 or so clones; about 84% are singletons and the top ten take about 6%. Input material: PBMCs or T cells enriched from blood (not recorded which). Source of these receptors: a woman aged 40 to 50 with acute COVID-19. Both conserved end residues are part of each CDR3. D genes are given only for firm matches. Size values are once, few and many counts, or a class for expanded clones, and some rows have none.

V gene	clone size	J gene	D gene	CDR3 DNA	CDR3 protein
TRBV4-1	once	TRBJ2-3	TRBD2	TGCGCCAGCAGCCAAGGACTAGCGGGAGGGGGTACGCAGTATTTT	CASSQGLAGGGTQYF
TRBV6-2/TRBV6-3	many	TRBJ2-1	TRBD2	TGTGCCAGCAGTTACTCGACCAAAGCGGGAAAGATAAATGAGCAGTTCTTC	CASSYSTKAGKINEQFF
TRBV6-1	-	TRBJ2-4	TRBD1	TGTGCCAGCAGTGTGGAATCGACAGGGGCCAAAAACATTCAGTACTTC	CASSVESTGAKNIQYF
TRBV7-3	-	TRBJ2-2	TRBD2	TGTGCCAGCAGCTTAATTAGAACGTCCCAACGGGGGGACACCGGGGAGCTGTTTTTT	CASSLIRTSQRGDTGELFF
TRBV15	few	TRBJ1-6	-	TGTGCCACCAGCAGAGAGACAGGCGGTAGATCACCCCTCCACTTT	CATSRETGGRSPLHF
TRBV30	few	TRBJ1-2	TRBD1	TGTGCCTCAAACAGAAGTCCGGGACAGAGCTATGGCTACACCTTC	CASNRSPGQSYGYTF
TRBV7-9	-	TRBJ1-1	-	TGTGCCAGCAGCTTACCTCGAGGGCCTCGAGCTTTCTTT	CASSLPRGPRAFF
TRBV3-1/TRBV3-2	few	TRBJ1-6	TRBD1	TGTGCCAGCAGCCAAGAACAGGGGGCTTCACCCCTCCACTTT	CASSQEQGASPLHF
TRBV14	few	TRBJ2-7	TRBD1	TGTGCCAGCAGCCCATACGACAGGGGGTCCTCCTACGAGCAGTACTTC	CASSPYDRGSSYEQYF
TRBV10-3	-	TRBJ1-1	TRBD1	TGTGCCATCAGGGAGACAGGGTTCATGAACACTGAAGCTTTCTTT	CAIRETGFMNTEAFF
TRBV5-1	-	TRBJ2-1	TRBD2	TGCGCCAGCAGCCTAGGACTAGCGGGAAGCAATATCAATGAGCAGTTCTTC	CASSLGLAGSNINEQFF
TRBV29-1	-	TRBJ1-3	TRBD1	TGCAGCGTTGGAGGGGGCGCAGACACCATATATTTT	CSVGGGADTIYF
TRBV7-2	-	TRBJ2-1	-	TGTGCCAGCAGCCCGACTCCTAGCAACAATGAGCAGTTCTTC	CASSPTPSNNEQFF
TRBV30	-	TRBJ1-2	-	TGTGCCTGGAGTCCTAGGGGTGGAGGCTACACCTTC	CAWSPRGGGYTF
TRBV5-1	-	TRBJ2-7	-	TGCGCCAGCAGCTTGGCCGCGGGTAGTACCAACGAGCAGTACTTC	CASSLAAGSTNEQYF
TRBV5-1	-	TRBJ2-2	TRBD1	TGCGCCAGCAGCTTGGACCTCAGGACAGGGATCACCGGGGAGCTGTTTTTT	CASSLDLRTGITGELFF
TRBV6-1	few	TRBJ1-5	-	TGTGCCAGCAGTGAAGGCCGTTACGCAGGGGTCTTCCAGCATTTT	CASSEGRYAGVFQHF
TRBV27	-	TRBJ2-1	-	TGTGCCAGCAGCCCCAGGCTCGGGACTTCTTACAATGAGCAGTTCTTC	CASSPRLGTSYNEQFF
TRBV15	-	TRBJ1-2	TRBD1	TGTGCCACCAGTACCGGGACAGGTCTAACTATGATGGGCTACACCTTC	CATSTGTGLTMMGYTF
TRBV9	-	TRBJ2-7	-	TGTGCCAGCAAAGGGGAGGGGGGCTACGAGCAGTACTTC	CASKGEGGYEQYF
TRBV5-6	-	TRBJ1-2	TRBD1	TGTGCCAGCAGCTTCGAATGGACAGGGCAGGTCAGGAACTATGGCTACACCTTC	CASSFEWTGQVRNYGYTF
TRBV19	once	TRBJ1-1	-	TGTGCCAGTAGTATTACGGTCAGGGGAGTTTCCACTGAAGCTTTCTTT	CASSITVRGVSTEAFF
TRBV19	few	TRBJ1-3	-	TGTGCCAGTAATTCGGTCCAATCTGGAAACACCATATATTTT	CASNSVQSGNTIYF
TRBV11-2	-	TRBJ2-1	TRBD2	TGTGCCAGCAGCTTAGATCGCCCGGGACTACTCTCCCATGAGCAGTTCTTC	CASSLDRPGLLSHEQFF
TRBV18	few	TRBJ1-1	-	TGTGCCAGCTCACCACAAACCAGGCTGAACACTGAAGCTTTCTTT	CASSPQTRLNTEAFF
TRBV19	-	TRBJ2-1	TRBD2	TGTGCCAGTAGTAGGGGACTAGCGGGAGGCGTTGAGCAGTTCTTC	CASSRGLAGGVEQFF
TRBV30	-	TRBJ1-2	-	TGTGCCTTTGCGGGAGGCAACTATGGCTACACCTTC	CAFAGGNYGYTF
TRBV7-2	-	TRBJ2-7	-	TGTGCCAGCAGCTTAGCTAGATGGCAGGGTGCCTACGAGCAGTACTTC	CASSLARWQGAYEQYF
TRBV29-1	-	TRBJ1-2	TRBD1	TGCAGCGTTGGGGGACAGGACGCCTATGGCTACACCTTC	CSVGGQDAYGYTF
TRBV4-1	once	TRBJ2-3	-	TGCGCCAGCAGCCCCCAGGGTAGACAACTCACAGATACGCAGTATTTT	CASSPQGRQLTDTQYF
TRBV5-1	-	TRBJ2-1	TRBD2	TGCGCCAGCAGCCCCGAAGGAGCGGGAGGGTTCAATGAGCAGTTCTTC	CASSPEGAGGFNEQFF
TRBV7-3	-	TRBJ2-1	TRBD2	TGTGCCAGCAGCTTAGGGCTAGCGGGAGGGCACAATGAGCAGTTCTTC	CASSLGLAGGHNEQFF
TRBV6-6	-	TRBJ1-1	-	TGTGCCAGCAGCCCCACAGTGAACACTGAAGCTTTCTTT	CASSPTVNTEAFF
TRBV5-1	-	TRBJ2-2	TRBD1	TGCGCCAGCAGCCCGGGACAGCAGATTTACACCGGGGAGCTGTTTTTT	CASSPGQQIYTGELFF
TRBV12-3/TRBV12-4	-	TRBJ1-2	-	TGTGCCAGCAGAGAGGGAACAACTTCGGGCTACACCTTC	CASREGTTSGYTF